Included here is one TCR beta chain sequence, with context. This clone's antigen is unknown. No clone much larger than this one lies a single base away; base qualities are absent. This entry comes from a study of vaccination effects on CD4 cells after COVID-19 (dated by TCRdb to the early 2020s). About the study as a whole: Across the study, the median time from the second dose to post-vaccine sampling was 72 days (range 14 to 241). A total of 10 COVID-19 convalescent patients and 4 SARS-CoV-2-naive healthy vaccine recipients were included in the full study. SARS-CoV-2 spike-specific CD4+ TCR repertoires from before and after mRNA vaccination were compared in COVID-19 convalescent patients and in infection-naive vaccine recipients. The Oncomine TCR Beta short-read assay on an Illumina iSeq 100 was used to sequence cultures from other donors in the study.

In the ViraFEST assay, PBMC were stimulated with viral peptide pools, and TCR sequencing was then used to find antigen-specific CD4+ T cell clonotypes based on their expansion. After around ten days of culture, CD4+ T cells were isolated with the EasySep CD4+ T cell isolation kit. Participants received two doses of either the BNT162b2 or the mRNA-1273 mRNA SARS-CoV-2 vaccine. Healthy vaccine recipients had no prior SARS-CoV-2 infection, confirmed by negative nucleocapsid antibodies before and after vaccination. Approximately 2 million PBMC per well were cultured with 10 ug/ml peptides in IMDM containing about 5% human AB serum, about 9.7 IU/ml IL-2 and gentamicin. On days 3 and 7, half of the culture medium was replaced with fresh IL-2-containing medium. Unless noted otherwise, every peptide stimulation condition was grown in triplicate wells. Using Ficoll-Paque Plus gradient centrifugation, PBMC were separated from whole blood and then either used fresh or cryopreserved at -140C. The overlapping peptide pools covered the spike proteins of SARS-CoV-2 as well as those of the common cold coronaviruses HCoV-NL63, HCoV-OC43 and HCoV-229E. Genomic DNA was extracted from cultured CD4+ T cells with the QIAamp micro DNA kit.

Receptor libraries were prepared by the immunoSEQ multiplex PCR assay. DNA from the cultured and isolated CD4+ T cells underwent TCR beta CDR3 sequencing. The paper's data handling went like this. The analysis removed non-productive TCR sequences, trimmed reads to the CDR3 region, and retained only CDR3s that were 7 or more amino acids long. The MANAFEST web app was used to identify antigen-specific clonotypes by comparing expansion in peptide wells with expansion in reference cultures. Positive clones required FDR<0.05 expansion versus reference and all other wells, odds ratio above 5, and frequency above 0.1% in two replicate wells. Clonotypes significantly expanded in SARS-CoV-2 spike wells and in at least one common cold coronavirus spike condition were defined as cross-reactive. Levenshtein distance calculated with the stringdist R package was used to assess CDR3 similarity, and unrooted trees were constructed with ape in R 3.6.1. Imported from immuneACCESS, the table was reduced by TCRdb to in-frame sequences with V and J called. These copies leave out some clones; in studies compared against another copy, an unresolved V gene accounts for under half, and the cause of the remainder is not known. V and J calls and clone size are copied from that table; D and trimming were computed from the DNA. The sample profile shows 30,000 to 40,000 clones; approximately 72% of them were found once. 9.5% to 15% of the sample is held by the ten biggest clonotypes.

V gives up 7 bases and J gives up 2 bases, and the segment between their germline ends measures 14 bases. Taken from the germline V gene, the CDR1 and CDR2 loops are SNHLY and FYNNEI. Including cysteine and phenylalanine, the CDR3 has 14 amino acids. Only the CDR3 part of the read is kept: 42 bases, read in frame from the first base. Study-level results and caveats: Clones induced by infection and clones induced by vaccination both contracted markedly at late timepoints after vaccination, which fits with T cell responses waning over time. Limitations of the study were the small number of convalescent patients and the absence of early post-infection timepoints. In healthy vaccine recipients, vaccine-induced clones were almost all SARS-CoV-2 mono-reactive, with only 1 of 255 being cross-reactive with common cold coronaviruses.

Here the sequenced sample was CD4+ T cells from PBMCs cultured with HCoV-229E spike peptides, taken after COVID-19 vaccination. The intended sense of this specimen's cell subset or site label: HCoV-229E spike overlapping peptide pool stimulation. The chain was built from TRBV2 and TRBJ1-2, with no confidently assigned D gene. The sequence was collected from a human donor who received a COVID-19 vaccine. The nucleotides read TGTGCCAGCATATATAATCCAAGAAACTATGGCTACACCTTC. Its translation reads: CASIYNPRNYGYTF.